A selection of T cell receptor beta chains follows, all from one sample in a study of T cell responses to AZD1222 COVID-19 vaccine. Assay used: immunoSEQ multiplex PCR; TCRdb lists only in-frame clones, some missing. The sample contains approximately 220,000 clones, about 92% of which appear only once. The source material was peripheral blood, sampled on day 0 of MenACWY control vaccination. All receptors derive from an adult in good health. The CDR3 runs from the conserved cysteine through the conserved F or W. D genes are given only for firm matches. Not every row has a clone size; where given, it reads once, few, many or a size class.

TGTGCCAGCAGCTGGTCGGGGCTCGGGGGGAACGAGCAGTACTTC	CASSWSGLGGNEQYF	TRBD2	TRBV7-2	TRBJ2-7	once
TGTGCCAGCAGCTCCCGCCGGGCTTCGTCTAATGAAAAACTGTTTTTT	CASSSRRASSNEKLFF	-	TRBV25-1	TRBJ1-4	-
TGTGCCAGCAGCCAACGACAGGCTCGCTCTGGAAACACCATATATTTT	CASSQRQARSGNTIYF	-	TRBV3-1/TRBV3-2	TRBJ1-3	few
TGTGCCAGCAGTTCTCAAGGGGCCAAAGCTAACTATGGCTACACCTTC	CASSSQGAKANYGYTF	-	TRBV6-6	TRBJ1-2	-
TGCGCCAGCAGCAGGGGACAGGCCCGCAGCTACGAGCAGTACTTC	CASSRGQARSYEQYF	TRBD1	TRBV5-1	TRBJ2-7	-
TGTGCCAGCGGAGCCCAGGGTAATTCACCCCTCCACTTT	CASGAQGNSPLHF	-	TRBV27	TRBJ1-6	once
TGTGCCACCAGTGGCAGGGAGGCCTATGGCTACACCTTC	CATSGREAYGYTF	-	TRBV24-1	TRBJ1-2	-
TGTGCCAGCAGCCAAACGAATGAGCAGTTCTTC	CASSQTNEQFF	-	TRBV3-1/TRBV3-2	TRBJ2-1	few
TGCAGCGTTGCGGTGGTAGGGTCCGATCAGCCCCAGCATTTT	CSVAVVGSDQPQHF	-	TRBV29-1	TRBJ1-5	-
TGTGCGCGCTCCTCGGGGGCCGGCACCGGGGAGCTGTTTTTT	CARSSGAGTGELFF	-	TRBV30	TRBJ2-2	-
TGTGCCACCAGCAGAGATATGGGGAATCAGCCCCAGCATTTT	CATSRDMGNQPQHF	-	TRBV15	TRBJ1-5	-
TGTGCCAGCAGTTACCAGTCAGGGGTCGCGGAGACCCAGTACTTC	CASSYQSGVAETQYF	-	TRBV6-5	TRBJ2-5	-
TGTGCCAGCAGTTTTTCTCAGGTCGCAGATACGCAGTATTTT	CASSFSQVADTQYF	-	TRBV27	TRBJ2-3	-
TGTGCCAGTAGTATTAGAGGTGGGGATTCCTACGAGCAGTACTTC	CASSIRGGDSYEQYF	-	TRBV19	TRBJ2-7	-
TGTGCCAGCAGTGAGTTGGGGCAGGCGTACGAGCAGTACTTC	CASSELGQAYEQYF	-	TRBV2	TRBJ2-7	-
TGTGCCAGCAGTGAATCCCTTACATTGAACACTGAAGCTTTCTTT	CASSESLTLNTEAFF	-	TRBV6-1	TRBJ1-1	-
TGTGCCAGCAGTCCAATAAGACTAGCGGGGGGAAACACAGATACGCAGTATTTT	CASSPIRLAGGNTDTQYF	TRBD2	TRBV27	TRBJ2-3	-
TGCGCCAGCAGCTCCGGACTAGCGGGGGCACAAAAAGAGACCCAGTACTTC	CASSSGLAGAQKETQYF	TRBD2	TRBV5-1	TRBJ2-5	-
TGTGCCAGCAGTTCGGGCCTGGGAGGGGGCAGCACAGATACGCAGTATTTT	CASSSGLGGGSTDTQYF	-	TRBV28	TRBJ2-3	-
TGTGCCAGCAGCTTAGCCCGATCCAGACAGGGCCGCGATCAGCCCCAGCATTTT	CASSLARSRQGRDQPQHF	TRBD1	TRBV7-9	TRBJ1-5	-
TGCAGCGTTGGGGACGGCCTTTTGGGCAATCAGCCCCAGCATTTT	CSVGDGLLGNQPQHF	-	TRBV29-1	TRBJ1-5	few
TGCGCCAGCAGCCCCATGAGCACAGATACGCAGTATTTT	CASSPMSTDTQYF	-	TRBV5-1	TRBJ2-3	-
TGTGCCTGGGGAACGGGGGTCTCTGGCTACACCTTC	CAWGTGVSGYTF	-	TRBV30	TRBJ1-2	-
TGTGCCAGCAGCTTGGGACAGGGGGCCGCGGGGTATGGCTACACCTTC	CASSLGQGAAGYGYTF	TRBD1	TRBV7-2	TRBJ1-2	few
TGCGCCAGCAGCCAAGAGACAGGAATTAATGAAAAACTGTTTTTT	CASSQETGINEKLFF	-	TRBV4-3	TRBJ1-4	-
TGTGCCAGCAGTATTTTCCAGGGGGCGGAAGAAAAACTGTTTTTT	CASSIFQGAEEKLFF	TRBD1	TRBV6-5	TRBJ1-4	-
TGTGCCAGTAGTATTAGGAGAGATACGCAGTATTTT	CASSIRRDTQYF	-	TRBV19	TRBJ2-3	-
TGTGCCAGTAGTGTTACTACAGGGTATCAGCCCCAGCATTTT	CASSVTTGYQPQHF	-	TRBV19	TRBJ1-5	-
TGTGCCAGCAGCTGGGGGACGGGGGGTTACTATAATTCACCCCTCCACTTT	CASSWGTGGYYNSPLHF	-	TRBV5-4	TRBJ1-6	-
TGTGCCAGCAGCCAAGTAGTACGCACTGAAGCTTTCTTT	CASSQVVRTEAFF	-	TRBV3-1/TRBV3-2	TRBJ1-1	once
TGCGCCAGCAGTGATAGGGAGCCGATGCAGTACTTC	CASSDREPMQYF	-	TRBV10-1	TRBJ2-7	-
TGTGCCAGCAGCGTAACGGATAGCTCCTATAATTCACCCCTCCACTTT	CASSVTDSSYNSPLHF	-	TRBV9	TRBJ1-6	-
TGCGCCAGCAGAGATCAGCCTAGGAATGAAAAACTGTTTTTT	CASRDQPRNEKLFF	-	TRBV4-1	TRBJ1-4	-
TGTGCCAGCAGCCAGCAGACTCTCAGGGGACGGGGGACAGCTTTCTTT	CASSQQTLRGRGTAFF	-	TRBV3-1/TRBV3-2	TRBJ1-1	once
TGTGCCAGCAGCTTAGAAAGGGGAGTAGGAGTCTACGAGCAGTACTTC	CASSLERGVGVYEQYF	-	TRBV7-9	TRBJ2-7	few
TGTGCCAGCAGCTTGGGACTAGCGGGGGGCTACAATGAGCAGTTCTTC	CASSLGLAGGYNEQFF	TRBD2	TRBV5-4	TRBJ2-1	few
TGTGCCAGCAGCGTAGGGACCAATGAAGGGGAAAAACTGTTTTTT	CASSVGTNEGEKLFF	-	TRBV9	TRBJ1-4	-
TGTGCCAGCAGTGAGGACAGGGACACCTTC	CASSEDRDTF	TRBD1	TRBV2	TRBJ1-2	once
TGCGCCAGCAGTGGAACCGCTGAGACAGGGTTCAATTCACCCCTCCACTTT	CASSGTAETGFNSPLHF	TRBD1	TRBV10-2	TRBJ1-6	once
TGTGCCAGCATATCTACGGGGACTAGCGACAATGAGCAGTTCTTC	CASISTGTSDNEQFF	TRBD2	TRBV28	TRBJ2-1	-
TGTGCCAGCCGTGAGCGGAACGGCGCTCCCCAGCATTTT	CASRERNGAPQHF	-	TRBV6-1	TRBJ1-5	once
TGTGCCAGCAGTGTCTATAGGGTGTCCTATAATTCACCCCTCCACTTT	CASSVYRVSYNSPLHF	-	TRBV6-1	TRBJ1-6	-
TGTGCCAGCACGGTGGTTGAGGGCACTGAAGCTTTCTTT	CASTVVEGTEAFF	-	TRBV6-6	TRBJ1-1	-
TGTGCCAGCAGCTCACCCGCGGGTACGCAGTATTTT	CASSSPAGTQYF	-	TRBV12-3/TRBV12-4	TRBJ2-3	once
TGTGCCACCAGCAGAGATCGCTCGGCAGGGGCTTATGGCTACACCTTC	CATSRDRSAGAYGYTF	-	TRBV15	TRBJ1-2	-
TGTGCCTGGAGTGTATTAGATAATCAGCCCCAGCATTTT	CAWSVLDNQPQHF	-	TRBV30	TRBJ1-5	-
TGTGCCACCAGCGTGAGGGGTACGGGTACGCAGTATTTT	CATSVRGTGTQYF	-	TRBV15	TRBJ2-3	-
TGTGCCAGCAGTCAGCTGACAGGGAGCGGCTACACCTTC	CASSQLTGSGYTF	TRBD1	TRBV2	TRBJ1-2	-
TGTGCCAGCAGCTCTACCCCGGACAGGGGATATGGCTACACCTTC	CASSSTPDRGYGYTF	TRBD1	TRBV28	TRBJ1-2	-
TGTGCCAGCTCATCCCGAGGCAGGGGCCTAAATCAGCCCCAGCATTTT	CASSSRGRGLNQPQHF	-	TRBV18	TRBJ1-5	-
TGTGCCAGCAGCCTGGGGAGCTGGAGCAATCAGCCCCAGCATTTT	CASSLGSWSNQPQHF	-	TRBV6-5	TRBJ1-5	-
TGTGCCAGCAGGTATGGGACAGGGTTCACTGAAGCTTTCTTT	CASRYGTGFTEAFF	TRBD1	TRBV6-5	TRBJ1-1	-
TGTGCCAGCTCACCACGGGGGGAAGGCTACACCTTC	CASSPRGEGYTF	-	TRBV18	TRBJ1-2	-
TGTGCCAGCAGTGTCAGGGGTTACGAGCAGTACTTC	CASSVRGYEQYF	-	TRBV12-3/TRBV12-4	TRBJ2-7	-
TGTGCCAGCAGCTTAAGGGGGGCTAATGAAAAACTGTTTTTT	CASSLRGANEKLFF	-	TRBV11-2	TRBJ1-4	-